Listed below are T cell receptor beta chains from one sample, sequenced in a study of regulatory T cells in long-lasting Graves disease. TCRdb processed the multiplex PCR reads anew with MiXCR; each CDR3 protein has one entry. The table has more than 400,000 distinct CDR3 sequences, 15% to 20% seen once; the top ten hold more than 9%. The sample was also linked to a second study, of T cells in Graves' hyperthyroidism and ophthalmopathy.

The sequences come from peripheral blood mononuclear cells (PBMCs), collected at new diagnosis, from a patient treated with antithyroid drugs. Receptors originate from a man aged 35 to 55 with Graves disease. CDR3s include the opening cysteine and the closing phenylalanine or tryptophan. Fields, in order: CDR3 length, J gene, V gene, CDR3 protein.

>15|TRBJ2-1|TRBV5-1
CASSLLAGGGGEQFF
>16|TRBJ2-1|TRBV10-3
CAINLVIRRAGDEQFF
>13|TRBJ2-5|TRBV20-1
CSAQDSLQETQYF
>15|TRBJ2-1|TRBV28
CASRNHWGSYNEQFF
>15|TRBJ1-1|TRBV3-1
CASSPTGTGKPEAFF
>14|TRBJ2-1|TRBV6-1
CASGDRAGDNEQFF
>15|TRBJ2-7|TRBV20-1
CSARPPRDRVREQYF
>13|TRBJ2-7|TRBV7-7
CASSLERHYEQYF
>14|TRBJ2-7|TRBV20-1
CSARGSSVDYEQYF
>14|TRBJ2-5|TRBV25-1
CASSGSGVLGTQYF
>14|.|TRBV6-1
CASKLAGVTDTQYF
>14|TRBJ2-3|TRBV20-1
CSAALHLGTDTQYF
>12|TRBJ1-2|TRBV10-3
CAISEAVMSYTF
>11|TRBJ1-1|TRBV18
CASSPGIEAFF
>13|TRBJ1-6|TRBV5-1
CASSLDRDSPLHF
>11|TRBJ1-2|TRBV29-1
CSVPYNYGYTF
>13|TRBJ1-4|TRBV20-1
CSARTGGQEKLFF
>15|TRBJ2-7|TRBV10-3
CAISGTGPNSYEQYF
>15|TRBJ1-3|TRBV12-3/TRBV12-4
CASRATGGPGNTIYF
>14|TRBJ1-2|TRBV11-2
CASSSLDTNYGYTF
>15|TRBJ2-1|TRBV6-2/TRBV6-3
CASILAGHSYNEQFF
>12|TRBJ2-1|TRBV27
CASSLGQGEQFF